The 21 T cell receptor beta chains below were found in one sample sequenced in a study of blood T cell repertoires in COVID-19. The table came from immunoSEQ multiplex PCR; TCRdb's copy has only in-frame clones and leaves some out. The repertoire holds fewer than 250,000 clones, with over 65% as singletons. Sequences were obtained from peripheral blood. All receptors derive from a woman in her seventies with active or convalescent COVID-19.

This clone has only one observation. The gene calls are TRBV9 and TRBJ2-5; D is possibly TRBD2 (5 bases). This CDR3 contains 15 residues. Germline V gives CDR1 SGDLS, CDR2 YYNGEE. The V gene lost 5 bases and the J gene lost 0 bases, with 14 bases spanning the gap. CDR3 in amino acids: CASRIGSGYQETQYF. The CDR3 nucleotides read TGTGCCAGCAGAATAGGCTCGGGGTACCAAGAGACCCAGTACTTC.

The CDR3 coding sequence is TGTGCCAGCCGTCTAGCGGGAGGGCCCAATGAGCAGTTCTTC. Amino acids: CASRLAGGPNEQFF. V gene TRBV19 combines with J gene TRBJ2-1; 12 bases line up with TRBD2. The J segment lost 6 bases and the V segment lost 9 bases, leaving 6 bases of the junction unmatched. The CDR3 has 14 residues. Germline V CDR1 and CDR2: LNHDA, SQIVND (reference sequence).

The chain couples TRBV5-1 to TRBJ2-1; D unresolved. Trimming took off 0 bases at V and 2 bases at J, with 6 bases between the two ends. The CDR3 has 14 residues. Germline CDR1 is SGHRS and CDR2 is YFSETQ. CDR3 region: CASSLGQAYNEQFF. The CDR3 coding sequence is TGCGCCAGCAGCTTGGGCCAGGCCTACAATGAGCAGTTCTTC.

This clone came up once. The chain joins TRBV3-1 (or the pseudogene TRBV3-2) to TRBJ1-2, with 10 positions matching TRBD1. This CDR3 is 15 amino acids long. The junction had 11 bases not matched to a gene; V was cut back by 5 bases and J by 8 bases. CDR1 LGHDT and CDR2 YNNKEL come from the germline V gene (reference sequence). CDR3 sequence reads: CASSYGTGEGEGYTF. The CDR3 nucleotides are TGTGCCAGCAGCTACGGGACAGGGGAAGGTGAAGGCTACACCTTC.

The J gene is TRBJ2-7, the V gene TRBV6-2 or TRBV6-3, with 9 bases that match TRBD2. Germline V gene lookup returns CDR1 MNHEY and CDR2 SVGEGT. The junction had 13 bases not matched to a gene; V was cut back by 4 bases and J by 3 bases. This CDR3 region has 17 residues. The CDR3 nucleotides are TGTGCCAGCAGTTCCCCTCTTAGCGGGGGTCTTGGCTACGAGCAGTACTTC. Its translation is CASSSPLSGGLGYEQYF.

This chain joins TRBV6-1 and TRBJ2-7; the match to TRBD2 covers 13 bases. The V gene's germline CDR1 is MNHNS and CDR2 SASEGT. This CDR3 contains 18 residues. The trim removed 2 bases at V and 2 bases at J, leaving 9 bases unmatched. CDR3 sequence (DNA): TGTGCCAGCAGTGAAAAATTCGGTGGGACTAGCGGGACCTACGAGCAGTACTTC. It yields the protein CASSEKFGGTSGTYEQYF.

This chain links TRBV30 with TRBJ1-4; maybe TRBD1 (6 bases). This CDR3 spans 15 amino acids. V gave up 0 bases and J gave up 2 bases, with 10 bases separating them. Germline CDR1 reads GTSNPN; CDR2 reads SVGIG (reference sequence). The CDR3 nucleotides are TGTGCCTGGAGTGTTACAGGGCATACTAATGAAAAACTGTTTTTT. Translated: CAWSVTGHTNEKLFF.

The V gene is TRBV6-5, the J gene TRBJ2-7; perhaps TRBD2 as D (6 bases). Trimming cost V 2 bases and J 3 bases, with 8 bases left between them. The CDR3 is 13 amino acids. Germline V CDR1 and CDR2: MNHEY, SVGAGI. CDR3 DNA: TGTGCCAGCAGTTACCCGGGGGTCTACGAGCAGTACTTC. This codes for CASSYPGVYEQYF.

The chain is built from TRBV11-1 and TRBJ1-1; D perhaps matches TRBD1 (5 bases). V was shortened by 0 bases and J by 4 bases, with 6 bases between the two germline ends. CDR1 SGHAT and CDR2 FQDESV come from the germline V gene (reference sequence). The CDR3 length is 13 residues. This CDR3 is CASSLAGATEAFF. The CDR3 region has the DNA TGTGCCAGCAGCTTAGCAGGGGCCACTGAAGCTTTCTTT.

The rearrangement uses TRBV2 and TRBJ2-7; 11 bases match TRBD2. CDR1 SNHLY and CDR2 FYNNEI come from the germline V gene. V gave up 0 bases and J gave up 11 bases; unmatched junction bases: 9. The CDR3 has 15 amino acids. CDR3 protein: CASSEAQTLSGREYF. CDR3 nucleotide sequence: TGTGCCAGCAGTGAAGCCCAGACCCTTAGCGGGAGGGAGTACTTC. The whole variable domain, remainder taken from reference TRBV2 and TRBJ2-7, is EPEVTQTPSHQVTQMGQEVILRCVPISNHLYFYWYRQILGQKVEFLVSFYNNEISEKSEIFDDQFSVERPDGSNFTLKIRSTKLEDSAMYFCASSEAQTLSGREYFGPGTRLTVT.

For this clone: The same CDR3 also results from other DNA sequences found in this sample. The rearrangement uses TRBV5-6 and TRBJ2-5; 13 nucleotides match TRBD2. The germline V gene has CDR1 SGHDT and CDR2 YYEEEE. V shed 2 bases, J shed 4 bases, and the junction held 2 bases outside the gene matches. The CDR3 extends over 15 amino acids. The CDR3 region is CASSLRLAGGETQYF. CDR3 DNA sequence: TGTGCCAGCAGCTTAAGACTAGCGGGGGGAGAGACCCAGTACTTC.

The chain is built from TRBV6-9 and TRBJ1-2; 7 bases agree with TRBD1. This CDR3 is built from 12 residues. V lost 10 bases to trimming and J lost 5 bases; unmatched junction nucleotides: 7. Germline values: CDR1 MNHGY, CDR2 SVAAGI. The CDR3 reads CATGTVLYGYTF. DNA for the CDR3: TGTGCCACCGGGACAGTTTTATATGGCTACACCTTC.

V and J are TRBV28 and TRBJ2-2; D gene unclear. CDR1 is MDHEN and CDR2 is SYDVKM in the germline V gene. Trimming removed 4 bases from V and 1 base from J, with 13 bases in between. The CDR3 loop spans 16 amino acids. The CDR3: CASSSPGRGNTGELFF. In nucleotides, the CDR3 is TGTGCCAGCAGTTCCCCGGGTCGAGGGAACACCGGGGAGCTGTTTTTT.

This CDR3 reads CAWSEGQSYNSPLHF. Here the CDR3 DNA reads TGTGCCTGGAGTGAGGGGCAGTCCTATAATTCACCCCTCCACTTT. The chain employs TRBV30 and TRBJ1-6; D possibly corresponds to TRBD1 (5 bases). The CDR3 length is 15 residues. The germline V and J ends were trimmed by 1 base and 1 base, with 8 bases remaining between them. Germline loops: CDR1 GTSNPN, CDR2 SVGIG (reference sequence).

This clone was counted between two and nine times. The chain combines TRBV7-9 with TRBJ1-2; 7 bases match TRBD1. In germline, CDR1 is SEHNR, CDR2 FQNEAQ (reference sequence). Losses at the gene ends were 2 bases for V and 5 bases for J; bases not matched to a gene: 8. The length of the CDR3 is 15 residues. The CDR3 DNA follows: TGTGCCAGCAGCTTACAACAGGGGAGTGGGTATGGCTACACCTTC. This gives the protein CASSLQQGSGYGYTF.

The rearrangement links TRBV2 to TRBJ1-4, with 9 bases aligning to TRBD1. The CDR3 loop spans 17 amino acids. V dropped 5 bases and J dropped 5; count of bases not matched to a gene: 12. Germline V gene lookup returns CDR1 SNHLY and CDR2 FYNNEI. The CDR3 protein is CASSTDRSGQGNEKLFF. As DNA, the CDR3 is TGTGCCAGCAGTACTGACAGGTCGGGACAGGGAAATGAAAAACTGTTTTTT.

The chain couples TRBV6-6 to TRBJ1-1; no clear D gene. V was shortened by 9 bases and J by 0 bases, with 8 bases between the two germline ends. Germline V gene data show CDR1 as MNHNY and CDR2 as SVGAGI (reference sequence). The CDR3 loop spans 12 amino acids. The CDR3 loop reads CASGRMNTEAFF. In DNA, the CDR3 is TGTGCCAGTGGGAGGATGAACACTGAAGCTTTCTTT.

The chain is built from TRBV5-6 and TRBJ2-7; tentatively, D is TRBD1 (6 bases). This CDR3 is 13 amino acids long. Germline loops: CDR1 SGHDT, CDR2 YYEEEE. V was shortened by 2 bases and J by 4 bases, with 10 bases between the two germline ends. For the CDR3, the DNA is TGTGCCAGCAGCTTACAGGGATTTTACGAGCAGTACTTC. Encoded protein: CASSLQGFYEQYF.

V usage is TRBV28 and J usage is TRBJ1-2; possibly TRBD1 for D (5 bases). Per the germline V gene, CDR1 is MDHEN and CDR2 is SYDVKM. This CDR3 has 13 residues. V lost 8 bases to trimming and J lost 5 bases, with 15 bases between them. CDR3 protein: CASRWGRTYGYTF. The CDR3 coding sequence is TGTGCCAGCCGCTGGGGCCGTACTTATGGCTACACCTTC.

The genes are TRBV5-5 and TRBJ1-1; 7 bases map to TRBD1. This CDR3 is 12 amino acids long. Germline V gene lookup returns CDR1 SGHKS and CDR2 YYEKEE (reference sequence). J lost 4 bases, V lost 6 bases, and 3 bases had no gene match. The CDR3 protein is CASKGTVTEAFF. In DNA form, the CDR3 reads TGTGCCAGCAAGGGGACAGTCACTGAAGCTTTCTTT.

The CDR3 here is CASTYPGHSPLHF. CDR3 sequence (DNA): TGTGCCAGTACCTACCCTGGGCATTCACCCCTCCACTTT. The chain combines TRBV19 with TRBJ1-6; D unresolved. Trimming stripped 7 bases from V and 8 bases from J, with 12 bases between. Germline assignment: CDR1 LNHDA and CDR2 SQIVND (reference sequence). This CDR3 has 13 amino acids.